The 18 T cell receptor beta chains in this list originate from one sample, sequenced in a study of Ad26.COV2.S vaccination and SARS-CoV-2 variants. This table comes from immunoSEQ multiplex PCR, and its TCRdb copy is limited to in-frame clones, with some not included. The table shows 500,000 or so clones, with around 88% occurring only once. The sample's treatment: roughly 20 received Ad26.COV2.S at low or high dose, single or two shots; 5 received placebo; per-sample allocation not given. Collection of the samples took place on day 63 after the first injection of vaccine or placebo. The source material was peripheral blood, sampled in a trial of Ad26.COV2.S vaccine versus placebo. These receptors came from a person between 18 and 65 years old who received the Ad26.COV2.S COVID-19 vaccine or a placebo.

This chain joins TRBV7-2 and TRBJ2-1; 9 positions match TRBD2. The germline CDR1 and CDR2 sequences are SGHTA and FQGNSA. This CDR3 is 18 amino acids long. The V and J ends lost 1 base and 5 bases, in that order; junction bases with no gene match: 12. CDR3 sequence (DNA): TGTGCCAGCAGCTTAGAAGCGGGAGGAAGATCGGGGCACAATGAGCAGTTCTTC. This gives the protein CASSLEAGGRSGHNEQFF.

This clone was observed at least ten times. V and J are TRBV7-9 and TRBJ2-5, with TRBD2 matching 10 bases. This CDR3 comprises 18 residues. V trimming: 4 bases; J trimming: 4 bases; junction bases outside the gene matches: 15. CDR1 is SEHNR, CDR2 FQNEAQ, per germline (reference sequence). This CDR3 reads CASSSPQLAGVVGETQYF. The CDR3 nucleotides are TGTGCCAGCAGCTCCCCGCAGCTAGCGGGAGTAGTGGGAGAGACCCAGTACTTC.

This clone was picked up one time. DNA for the CDR3: TGTGCCAGCAGCTTGGCCCTCGATTACGAGCAGTACTTC. Residues: CASSLALDYEQYF. V and J are TRBV5-4 and TRBJ2-7, with D unclear. Germline V lookup: CDR1 SGHNT, CDR2 YYREEE (reference sequence). This CDR3 is 13 amino acids long. V lost 0 bases and J 4 bases, leaving 8 bases between the germline ends.

The chain carries TRBV3-1 (or the pseudogene TRBV3-2) and TRBJ2-1; 14 nucleotides line up with TRBD2. Per the germline V gene, CDR1 is LGHDT and CDR2 is YNNKEL (reference sequence). The CDR3 runs 15 residues. V was clipped by 5 bases and J by 9 bases; unmatched bases: 6. CDR3 nucleotides: TGTGCCAGCAGCGGACTAGCGGGAGGCCAGGGTGAGCAGTTCTTC. Translating it yields CASSGLAGGQGEQFF.

The chain employs TRBV5-4 and TRBJ2-1, with 8 bases aligning to TRBD2. The V segment lost 2 bases and the J segment 1 base; nucleotides outside the gene matches: 14. Germline V gives CDR1 SGHNT, CDR2 YYREEE (reference sequence). The length of the CDR3 is 19 residues. The CDR3 here is CASSFNWGPGGTSYNEQFF. Here the CDR3 DNA reads TGTGCCAGCAGCTTCAACTGGGGGCCGGGGGGGACATCCTACAATGAGCAGTTCTTC.

The genes are TRBV2 and TRBJ1-1; perhaps TRBD1 as D (6 bases). The CDR3 sequence is 11 residues long. In germline, CDR1 is SNHLY, CDR2 FYNNEI. V lost 8 bases and J lost 11, with 15 bases in between. DNA for the CDR3: TGTGCCAGCGATGGGAGGGGGGCGGCTTTCTTT. Residues: CASDGRGAAFF.

On this clone: The junction and the germline gene differ at one end; a read error may be behind it. This chain connects TRBV7-2 to TRBJ2-1, with no clear D. Germline V gives CDR1 SGHTA, CDR2 FQGNSA. The CDR3 is 14 amino acids. The CDR3 here is CASRLASSYNEQFF. In DNA form, the CDR3 reads TGTGCCAGCAGGTTAGCTAGCTCCTACAATGAGCAGTTCTTC.

The V and J genes are TRBV30 and TRBJ2-1; 8 positions agree with TRBD2. Germline CDR1 reads GTSNPN; CDR2 reads SVGIG (reference sequence). The CDR3 runs to 15 residues. V lost 4 bases, J lost 0 bases, and 5 bases stayed unmatched. In DNA, the CDR3 is TGTGCCTGGATCGGGAGGGGGAGCTCCTACAATGAGCAGTTCTTC. This encodes CAWIGRGSSYNEQFF.

The V and J genes are TRBV15 and TRBJ1-4; unclear D gene. The CDR3 sequence is 15 residues long. The germline V gene has CDR1 LNHNV and CDR2 YYDKDF (reference sequence). Trimming shortened V by 4 bases and J by 5 bases, and 14 bases separated the two germline ends. The CDR3 loop is CATSTSPGPNEKLFF. CDR3 DNA: TGTGCCACCAGCACCTCGCCGGGCCCAAATGAAAAACTGTTTTTT.

The V gene is TRBV19, the J gene TRBJ2-1; 9 bases match TRBD1. The CDR3 consists of 15 residues. Looked up from germline, CDR1 is LNHDA and CDR2 is SQIVND (reference sequence). V gave up 5 bases and J gave up 6 bases; unmatched junction bases: 8. The CDR3: CASSLTGGRGNEQFF. For the CDR3, the DNA is TGTGCCAGTAGTCTGACAGGGGGTCGGGGCAATGAGCAGTTCTTC.

This chain links TRBV19 with TRBJ2-1; 9 bases map to TRBD1. CDR3 length equals 20 residues. After removal of 3 bases from V and 2 bases from J, the junction contained 17 bases not matched to a gene. CDR1 LNHDA and CDR2 SQIVND come from the germline V gene (reference sequence). For the CDR3, the DNA is TGTGCCAGTAGTATTTTAGGAGGGACAGGGCTTCCCTCCACCTACAATGAGCAGTTCTTC. Residues: CASSILGGTGLPSTYNEQFF. The complete variable domain, with remaining parts taken from reference TRBV19 and TRBJ2-1, reads DGGITQSPKYLFRKEGQNVTLSCEQNLNHDAMYWYRQDPGQGLRLIYYSQIVNDFQKGDIAEGYSVSREKKESFPLTVTSAQKNPTAFYLCASSILGGTGLPSTYNEQFFGPGTRLTVL.

This rearrangement joins TRBV5-1 to TRBJ2-5; 12 bases map to TRBD1. This CDR3 is 16 amino acids long. CDR1 SGHRS and CDR2 YFSETQ come from the germline V gene. The V and J ends lost 4 bases and 4 bases, in that order; junction bases with no gene match: 8. As DNA, the CDR3 is TGCGCCAGCAGCCCGGGGGACAGGGGGCCTGGAGAGACCCAGTACTTC. Its translation: CASSPGDRGPGETQYF.

This clone was observed a single time. Here the CDR3 reads CASSPSSGRASVDTQYF. As DNA, the CDR3 is TGTGCCAGCTCACCGTCCTCCGGGAGGGCCTCGGTAGATACGCAGTATTTT. This chain joins TRBV18 and TRBJ2-3; 8 positions agree with TRBD2. The CDR3 is made up of 17 amino acids. V was pared by 3 bases and J by 5 bases, with 13 bases of the junction left unmatched. Germline CDR1 reads KGHSH; CDR2 reads LQKENI.

CDR3 loop: CASQTGRMNTEAFF. The CDR3 nucleotides are TGTGCCAGCCAGACAGGGCGCATGAACACTGAAGCTTTCTTT. The V call is TRBV28, the J call TRBJ1-1; 7 bases line up with TRBD1. This CDR3 comprises 14 residues. Trimming cost V 8 bases and J 0 bases; bases outside gene matches: 6. Germline V gene lookup returns CDR1 MDHEN and CDR2 SYDVKM.

V and J are TRBV9 and TRBJ1-2; no firm D call. The CDR3 has 16 amino acids. V was cut by 3 bases and J by 0 bases, with 15 bases left in between. CDR1 SGDLS and CDR2 YYNGEE come from the germline V gene. The CDR3, as DNA: TGTGCCAGCAGCGCACCAAACAGCCCCACTAACTATGGCTACACCTTC. Translating it yields CASSAPNSPTNYGYTF.

The chain uses TRBV7-2 and TRBJ2-3; D may match TRBD1 or TRBD2 (5 bases each). The CDR3 extends over 14 amino acids. Germline CDR1 and CDR2: SGHTA and FQGNSA. V was cut by 1 base and J by 2 bases, with 7 bases left in between. The DNA for the CDR3 is TGTGCCAGCAGCTTAGTGGGACCCACAGATACGCAGTATTTT. Protein: CASSLVGPTDTQYF.

The chain has TRBV4-1 and TRBJ2-6; no reliable D call. CDR1 is MGHRA, CDR2 YSYEKL, per germline. The CDR3 loop spans 15 amino acids. V gave up 1 base and J gave up 2 bases, with 6 bases separating them. The CDR3 DNA follows: TGCGCCAGCAGCCAAGGTGTCGCTGGGGCCAACGTCCTGACTTTC. Protein product: CASSQGVAGANVLTF.

The chain recombines TRBV7-8 with TRBJ2-1; no clear D. CDR3 length equals 13 residues. Trimming stripped 4 bases from V and 6 bases from J, with 10 bases between. The germline V gene has CDR1 SGHVS and CDR2 FQNEAQ. The CDR3 region is CASSSGGFNEQFF. The CDR3, as DNA: TGTGCCAGCAGCTCGGGTGGTTTCAATGAGCAGTTCTTC.